This section outlines one TCR beta chain sequence together with its context. The data stem from a study of blood T cell repertoires in COVID-19. Repertoires were generated with immunoSEQ multiplex PCR, while TCRdb's copy carries only in-frame clones and drops some. The table shows about 100,000 clones, with about 91% occurring only once. The source is a human donor in a cohort sampled during active COVID-19. The sequencing sample was made of peripheral blood.

CDR3 sequence reads: CASSLGLWRLAAVTDTQYF. CDR3 nucleotide sequence: TGTGCCAGCAGCTTAGGTTTGTGGCGGCTAGCGGCAGTCACAGATACGCAGTATTTT. The V and J genes are TRBV7-8 and TRBJ2-3; 7 nucleotides line up with TRBD2. This CDR3 is 19 amino acids long. With 1 base clipped from V and 2 bases from J, the junction kept 15 bases outside the gene matches. The germline gives CDR1 SGHVS, CDR2 FQNEAQ.